One sample yielded the 16 T cell receptor beta chains listed below, sequenced in a study of blood T cell repertoires in COVID-19. Method: immunoSEQ multiplex PCR; TCRdb's copy keeps in-frame clones and lacks some. Of 190,000 or so clones listed, 85% to 90% are singletons. The sample comprised peripheral blood. These TCRs come from a woman aged 70-85 years with acute or convalescent COVID-19.

The chain uses TRBV7-9 and TRBJ1-1, with unresolved D. Trimming shortened V by 7 bases and J by 1 base, and 10 bases separated the two germline ends. Germline V lookup: CDR1 SEHNR, CDR2 FQNEAQ (reference sequence). This CDR3 spans 13 amino acids. DNA for the CDR3: TGTGCCAGCAAAACCCAAGCGAACACTGAAGCTTTCTTT. Its protein is CASKTQANTEAFF.

V is TRBV29-1 and J is TRBJ1-6; TRBD1 might be the D (6 bases). Germline lookup yields CDR1 SQVTM and CDR2 ANQGSEA. The CDR3 runs 13 residues. Between the trimmed V and J ends, which lost 5 bases and 6 bases, there was a span of 11 bases. The CDR3 sequence is CSVSGGSNSPLHF. CDR3 nucleotides: TGCAGCGTTTCGGGGGGCTCTAATTCACCCCTCCACTTT.

The chain combines TRBV20-1 with TRBJ2-5, with a weak D call TRBD2 (6 bases). This CDR3 region has 11 residues. Germline V gene data show CDR1 as DFQATT and CDR2 as SNEGSKA (reference sequence). V shed 6 bases and J shed 5 bases, with 10 bases lying between them. The CDR3 here is CSAPRGETQYF. DNA of the CDR3: TGCAGTGCCCCCCGGGGGGAGACCCAGTACTTC.

This clone was observed a single time. The V gene is TRBV4-3, the J gene TRBJ2-2; D call uncertain. V lost 4 bases, J lost 7 bases, and 19 bases lay in between. The V gene's germline CDR1 is LGHNA and CDR2 YSLEER. The CDR3 sequence is 16 residues long. In DNA form, the CDR3 reads TGCGCCAGCAGCCGAGCATACTCACTCTCCGGCGGGGAGCTGTTTTTT. Its protein is CASSRAYSLSGGELFF.

This clone was observed once. The V and J genes are TRBV19 and TRBJ2-7, with TRBD2 matching 10 bases. Germline trimming cut 3 bases from V and 3 bases from J; bases unmatched to any gene: 2. CDR1 LNHDA and CDR2 SQIVND come from the germline V gene (reference sequence). The CDR3 length is 14 residues. The CDR3 region has the DNA TGTGCCAGTAGTATTCTAGCGGGGGACTACGAGCAGTACTTC. Residues: CASSILAGDYEQYF. Looking up the rest from reference TRBV19 and TRBJ2-7 gives the full variable domain: DGGITQSPKYLFRKEGQNVTLSCEQNLNHDAMYWYRQDPGQGLRLIYYSQIVNDFQKGDIAEGYSVSREKKESFPLTVTSAQKNPTAFYLCASSILAGDYEQYFGPGTRLTVT.

The chain is built from TRBV5-6 and TRBJ2-3; TRBD2 matches 10 bases. In germline, CDR1 is SGHDT, CDR2 YYEEEE. The CDR3 runs 17 residues. The V gene end was trimmed by 4 bases and the J gene end by 0 bases; junction bases not matched to a gene: 8. CDR3 in amino acids: CASSGLLAGVSTDTQYF. The CDR3, as DNA: TGTGCCAGCAGCGGACTGCTAGCGGGGGTTAGCACAGATACGCAGTATTTT.

This rearrangement joins TRBV6-1 to TRBJ1-1, with D perhaps TRBD1 (5 bases). CDR3 length equals 16 residues. The V end lost 4 bases, the J end lost 6 bases, and 21 bases lay between the germline ends. Germline assignment: CDR1 MNHNS and CDR2 SASEGT. The CDR3 DNA sequence: TGTGCCAGCAGTGTTGGCAGGGCTTCTGGGGTGGCTGAAGCTTTCTTT. It yields the protein CASSVGRASGVAEAFF.

This clone came up a few times. The chain links TRBV9 to TRBJ2-5, with D perhaps matching TRBD2 (6 bases). The V end was cut by 0 bases, the J end by 0 bases, with 12 bases between. This CDR3 region has 16 residues. Germline CDR1 SGDLS, CDR2 YYNGEE. The chain's CDR3 is CASSVVGGAHQETQYF. Here the CDR3 DNA reads TGTGCCAGCAGCGTAGTGGGAGGAGCACACCAAGAGACCCAGTACTTC.

This chain joins TRBV29-1 and TRBJ2-5; D is possibly TRBD2 (5 bases). V lost 4 bases, J lost 5 bases, and 11 bases lay in between. This CDR3 contains 12 residues. Germline values: CDR1 SQVTM, CDR2 ANQGSEA. CDR3 DNA: TGCAGCGTTGTTCTAGCCGGGGAGACCCAGTACTTC. Amino acids: CSVVLAGETQYF. The full variable domain, with the rest looked up from reference TRBV29-1 and TRBJ2-5, is SAVISQKPSRDICQRGTSLTIQCQVDSQVTMMFWYRQQPGQSLTLIATANQGSEATYESGFVIDKFPISRPNLTFSTLTVSNMSPEDSSIYLCSVVLAGETQYFGPGTRLLVL.

The genes are TRBV6-5 and TRBJ2-7; D is ambiguous. V was cut by 7 bases and J by 1 base, with 11 bases left in between. The CDR3 loop spans 13 amino acids. CDR1 and CDR2 from the germline V gene are MNHEY and SVGAGI. CDR3 in DNA: TGTGCCAGCATCGATCCGGTTTCCTACGAGCAGTACTTC. Translation: CASIDPVSYEQYF.

J is TRBJ2-1 and V is TRBV2, with D perhaps matching TRBD2 (6 bases). The length of the CDR3 is 15 residues. V lost 8 bases to trimming and J lost 3 bases, with 17 bases between them. Germline assignment: CDR1 SNHLY and CDR2 FYNNEI. The CDR3: CASELVTGLYNEQFF. CDR3 in DNA: TGTGCCAGCGAATTGGTAACGGGACTCTACAATGAGCAGTTCTTC.

The rearrangement links TRBV27 to TRBJ1-2; D is unresolved. Looked up from germline, CDR1 is MNHEY and CDR2 is SMNVEV (reference sequence). V was pared by 3 bases and J by 2 bases, with 10 bases between. This CDR3 is built from 14 residues. The chain's CDR3 is CASSFLPVNYGYTF. The CDR3 nucleotides read TGTGCCAGCAGTTTTTTACCAGTAAACTATGGCTACACCTTC.

The V gene is TRBV2, the J gene TRBJ1-1, with unresolved D. Trimming stripped 6 bases from V and 4 bases from J, with 18 bases between. Germline V gives CDR1 SNHLY, CDR2 FYNNEI. This CDR3 region has 15 residues. The CDR3 DNA is TGTGCCAGCAGGGTCGACTTTTCCCTGGGCACTGAAGCTTTCTTT. It encodes CASRVDFSLGTEAFF.

This chain connects TRBV5-1 to TRBJ1-1, with a tentative D call TRBD1 (5 bases). Germline assignment: CDR1 SGHRS and CDR2 YFSETQ. The V end lost 0 bases, the J end lost 3 bases, and 9 bases lay between the germline ends. The CDR3 runs to 14 residues. CDR3 loop: CASSLVGGDTEAFF. CDR3 nucleotide sequence: TGCGCCAGCAGCTTGGTCGGGGGAGACACTGAAGCTTTCTTT. Supplemented by reference TRBV5-1 and TRBJ1-1, the full variable domain reads KAGVTQTPRYLIKTRGQQVTLSCSPISGHRSVSWYQQTPGQGLQFLFEYFSETQRNKGNFPGRFSGRQFSNSRSEMNVSTLELGDSALYLCASSLVGGDTEAFFGQGTRLTVV.

V usage is TRBV9 and J usage is TRBJ1-2; 9 bases line up with TRBD1. The CDR3 is made up of 18 amino acids. V lost 0 bases and J lost 4; bases outside the gene matches: 13. From germline, CDR1 is SGDLS and CDR2 YYNGEE. The CDR3 here is CASSVALGGTGRTYGYTF. The CDR3 nucleotides read TGTGCCAGCAGCGTAGCGTTAGGGGGGACAGGGAGGACCTATGGCTACACCTTC.

The chain employs TRBV10-1 and TRBJ1-1; D perhaps matches TRBD1 (6 bases). V gave up 6 bases and J gave up 4 bases, with 12 bases separating them. The germline gives CDR1 WNHNN, CDR2 SYGVQD (reference sequence). CDR3 length equals 13 residues. The CDR3 nucleotides read TGCGCCAGCAGCCCCCCAGGGGCCACTGAAGCTTTCTTT. This translates into CASSPPGATEAFF.